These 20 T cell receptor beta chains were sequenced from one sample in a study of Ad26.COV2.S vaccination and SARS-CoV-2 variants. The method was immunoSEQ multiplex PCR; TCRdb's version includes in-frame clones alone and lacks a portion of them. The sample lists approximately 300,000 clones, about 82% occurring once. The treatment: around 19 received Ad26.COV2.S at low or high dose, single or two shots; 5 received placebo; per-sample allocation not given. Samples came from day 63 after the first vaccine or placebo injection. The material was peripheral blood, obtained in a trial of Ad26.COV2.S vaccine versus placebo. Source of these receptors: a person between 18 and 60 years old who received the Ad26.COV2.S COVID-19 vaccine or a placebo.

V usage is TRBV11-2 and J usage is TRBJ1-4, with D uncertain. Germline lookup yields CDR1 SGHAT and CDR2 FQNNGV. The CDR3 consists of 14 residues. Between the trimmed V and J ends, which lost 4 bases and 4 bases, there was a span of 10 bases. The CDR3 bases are TGTGCCAGCAGCTCCCCAGCGGGTAATGAAAAACTGTTTTTT. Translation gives CASSSPAGNEKLFF. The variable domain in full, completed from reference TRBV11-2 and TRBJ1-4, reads EAGVAQSPRYKIIEKRQSVAFWCNPISGHATLYWYQQILGQGPKLLIQFQNNGVVDDSQLPKDRFSAERLKGVDSTLKIQPAKLEDSAVYLCASSSPAGNEKLFFGSGTQLSVL.

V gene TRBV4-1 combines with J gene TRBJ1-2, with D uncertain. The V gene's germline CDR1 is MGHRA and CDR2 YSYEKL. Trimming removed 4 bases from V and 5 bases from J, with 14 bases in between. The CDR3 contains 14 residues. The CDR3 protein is CASSLPGAAYGYTF. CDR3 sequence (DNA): TGCGCCAGCAGCCTTCCGGGAGCCGCATATGGCTACACCTTC.

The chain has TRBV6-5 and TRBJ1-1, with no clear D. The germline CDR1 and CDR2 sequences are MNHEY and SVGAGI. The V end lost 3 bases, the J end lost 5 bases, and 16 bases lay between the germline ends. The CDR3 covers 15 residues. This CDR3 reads CASSYSRAPGTEAFF. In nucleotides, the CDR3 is TGTGCCAGCAGTTATAGTCGGGCCCCGGGGACTGAAGCTTTCTTT.

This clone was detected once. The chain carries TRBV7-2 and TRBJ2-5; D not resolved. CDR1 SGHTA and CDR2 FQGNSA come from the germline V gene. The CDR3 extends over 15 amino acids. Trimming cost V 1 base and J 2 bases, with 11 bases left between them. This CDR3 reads CASSLGQWRQETQYF. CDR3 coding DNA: TGTGCCAGCAGCTTAGGCCAGTGGCGGCAAGAGACCCAGTACTTC.

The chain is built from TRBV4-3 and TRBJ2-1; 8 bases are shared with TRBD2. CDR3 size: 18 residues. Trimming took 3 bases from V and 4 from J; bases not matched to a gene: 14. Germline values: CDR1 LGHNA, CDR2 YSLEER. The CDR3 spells CASSHSYPGTSRYNEQFF. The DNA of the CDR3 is TGCGCCAGCAGCCACTCCTATCCCGGGACTAGTCGATACAATGAGCAGTTCTTC.

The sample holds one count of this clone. CDR3 region: CASSLVPDTQYF. For the CDR3, the DNA is TGTGCCAGCAGCTTAGTCCCAGATACGCAGTATTTT. The chain recombines TRBV7-2 with TRBJ2-3, with D hard to call. Germline loops: CDR1 SGHTA, CDR2 FQGNSA. Trimming took off 1 base at V and 4 bases at J, with 3 bases between the two ends. The CDR3 has 12 amino acids.

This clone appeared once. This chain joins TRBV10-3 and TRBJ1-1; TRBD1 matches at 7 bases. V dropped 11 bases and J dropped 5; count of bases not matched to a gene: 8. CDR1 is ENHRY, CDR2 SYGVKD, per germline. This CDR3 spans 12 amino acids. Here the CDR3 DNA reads TGTGCCGCCCAGGGGGTAAGGACTGAAGCTTTCTTT. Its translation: CAAQGVRTEAFF.

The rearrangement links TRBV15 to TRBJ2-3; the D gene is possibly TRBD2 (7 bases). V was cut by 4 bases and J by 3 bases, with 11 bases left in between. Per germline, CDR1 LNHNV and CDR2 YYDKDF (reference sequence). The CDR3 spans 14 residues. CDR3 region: CATSIGGGTDTQYF. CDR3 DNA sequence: TGTGCCACCAGCATAGGGGGAGGGACAGATACGCAGTATTTT.

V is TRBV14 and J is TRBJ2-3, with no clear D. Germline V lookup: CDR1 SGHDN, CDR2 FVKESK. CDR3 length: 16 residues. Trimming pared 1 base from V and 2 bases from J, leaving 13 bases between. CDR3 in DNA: TGTGCCAGCAGCCAAGGGCTATCATCCATCACAGATACGCAGTATTTT. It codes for CASSQGLSSITDTQYF.

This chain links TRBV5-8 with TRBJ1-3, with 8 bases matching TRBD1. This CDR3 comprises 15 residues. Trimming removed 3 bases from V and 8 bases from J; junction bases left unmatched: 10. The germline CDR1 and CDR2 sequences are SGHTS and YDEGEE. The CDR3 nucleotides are TGTGCCAGCAGCTCCCGGACAGGGTTGGGCCACACCATATATTTT. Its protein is CASSSRTGLGHTIYF.

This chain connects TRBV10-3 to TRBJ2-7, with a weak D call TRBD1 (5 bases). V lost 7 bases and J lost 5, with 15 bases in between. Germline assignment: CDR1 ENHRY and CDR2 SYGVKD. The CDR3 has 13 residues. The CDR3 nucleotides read TGTGCCATCAAGCCCCAAGGACAAGACGAGCAGTACTTC. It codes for CAIKPQGQDEQYF.

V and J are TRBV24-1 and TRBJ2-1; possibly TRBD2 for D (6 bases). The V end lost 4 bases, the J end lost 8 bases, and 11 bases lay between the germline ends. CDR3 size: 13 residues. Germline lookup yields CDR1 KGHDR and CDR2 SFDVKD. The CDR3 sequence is CATSDPTGDEQFF. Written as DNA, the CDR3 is TGTGCCACCAGTGACCCCACGGGGGATGAGCAGTTCTTC.

This chain's CDR3 is CASSEGVYYGYTF. The CDR3 region has the DNA TGTGCCAGCAGTGAAGGAGTTTACTATGGCTACACCTTC. The chain has TRBV25-1 and TRBJ1-2; D not certain. V gave up 2 bases and J gave up 3 bases, with 7 bases separating them. The CDR3 length is 13 residues. Germline V lookup: CDR1 MGHDK, CDR2 SYGVNS.

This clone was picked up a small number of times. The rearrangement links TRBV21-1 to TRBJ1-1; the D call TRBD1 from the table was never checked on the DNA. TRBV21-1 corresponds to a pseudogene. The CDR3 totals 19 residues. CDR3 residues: CASSNQDRGHQPMNTEAFF. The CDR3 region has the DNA TGTGCCAGCAGCAATCAAGACAGGGGACACCAACCGATGAACACTGAAGCTTTCTTT.

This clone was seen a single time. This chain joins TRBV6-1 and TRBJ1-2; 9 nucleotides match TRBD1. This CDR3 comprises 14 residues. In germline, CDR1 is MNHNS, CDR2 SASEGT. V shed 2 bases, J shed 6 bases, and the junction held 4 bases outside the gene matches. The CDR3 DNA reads TGTGCCAGCAGTGAAAGGACAGGGGCCGATGGCTACACCTTC. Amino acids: CASSERTGADGYTF.

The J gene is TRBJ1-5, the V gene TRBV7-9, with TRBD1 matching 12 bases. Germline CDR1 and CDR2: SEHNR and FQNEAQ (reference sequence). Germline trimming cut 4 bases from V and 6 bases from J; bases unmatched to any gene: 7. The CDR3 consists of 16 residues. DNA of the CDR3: TGTGCCAGCAGCTCCGGAGGGACAGGGGGCACTCAGCCCCAGCATTTT. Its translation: CASSSGGTGGTQPQHF.

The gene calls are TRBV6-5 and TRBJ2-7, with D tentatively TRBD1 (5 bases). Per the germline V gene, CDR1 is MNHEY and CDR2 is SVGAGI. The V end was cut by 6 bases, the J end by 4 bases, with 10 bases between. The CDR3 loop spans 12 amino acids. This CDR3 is CASSPDIYEQYF. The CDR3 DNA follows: TGTGCCAGCAGCCCGGACATATACGAGCAGTACTTC.

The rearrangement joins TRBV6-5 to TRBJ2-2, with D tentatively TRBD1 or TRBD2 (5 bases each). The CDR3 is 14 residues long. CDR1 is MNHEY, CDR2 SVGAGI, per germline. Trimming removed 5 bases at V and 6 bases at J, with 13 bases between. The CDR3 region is CASSRQGASGELFF. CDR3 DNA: TGTGCCAGCAGTCGTCAGGGAGCGTCCGGGGAGCTGTTTTTT.

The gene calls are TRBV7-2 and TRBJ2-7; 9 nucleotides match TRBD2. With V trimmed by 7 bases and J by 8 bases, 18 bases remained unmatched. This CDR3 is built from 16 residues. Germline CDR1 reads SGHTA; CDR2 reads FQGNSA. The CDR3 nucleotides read TGTGCCAGCAACCCGGCAGCAGATGCGGGGGGGCAGAAGCAGTACTTC. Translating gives CASNPAADAGGQKQYF.

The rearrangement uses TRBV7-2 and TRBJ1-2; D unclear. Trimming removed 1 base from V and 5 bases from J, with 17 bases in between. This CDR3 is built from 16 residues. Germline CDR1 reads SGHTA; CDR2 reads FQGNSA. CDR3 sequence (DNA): TGTGCCAGCAGCTTAGTAGAGGGTTTCGGCTCTTATGGCTACACCTTC. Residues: CASSLVEGFGSYGYTF.